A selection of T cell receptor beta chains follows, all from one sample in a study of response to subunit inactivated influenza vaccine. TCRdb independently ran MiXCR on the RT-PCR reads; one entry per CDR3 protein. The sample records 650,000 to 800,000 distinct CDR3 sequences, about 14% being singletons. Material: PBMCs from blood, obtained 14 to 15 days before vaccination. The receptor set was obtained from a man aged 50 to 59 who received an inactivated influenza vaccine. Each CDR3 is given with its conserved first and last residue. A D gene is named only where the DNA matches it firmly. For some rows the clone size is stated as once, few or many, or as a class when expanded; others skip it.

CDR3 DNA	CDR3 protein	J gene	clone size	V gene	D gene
TGTGCCAGCAGCGTCGACAGGCGGAGCGTCCTTGTAGCCAAAAACATTCAGTACTTC	CASSVDRRSVLVAKNIQYF	TRBJ2-4	NA	TRBV11-2	NA
TGTGCCAGCAGCTTATATGGGCCAGGGGGCATGAACATTCAGTACTTC	CASSLYGPGGMNIQYF	TRBJ2-4	NA	TRBV7-2	TRBD1
TGTGCCAGCAGCCTTGGGATCCGCAGCACAGATACGCAGTATTTT	CASSLGIRSTDTQYF	TRBJ2-3	NA	TRBV3-1	NA
TGTGCCAGCAGCCAAGATTCGGCTAGCGGGAGGGCCAAGCTAAACGAGCAGTACTTC	CASSQDSASGRAKLNEQYF	TRBJ2-7	few	TRBV3-1	TRBD2
TGTGCCACCAGTGATGTCCGGGACAGGGGCCTCCAAGAGACCCAGTACTTC	CATSDVRDRGLQETQYF	TRBJ2-5	NA	TRBV24-1	TRBD1
TGTGCCAGCTCACCGTCCCTCCTACGGGAGCAGTACTTC	CASSPSLLREQYF	TRBJ2-7	few	TRBV18	NA
TGCAGCGTTGACGGGCAGAGGGTCTACGAGCAGTACTTC	CSVDGQRVYEQYF	TRBJ2-7	few	TRBV29-1	NA
TGTGCCAGCAGACCGGGACAGGGAGGAGGAGCTTTCTTT	CASRPGQGGGAFF	TRBJ1-1	few	TRBV28	TRBD1
TGCGCCAGCAGCCAACCGGGACAGGGGGCCGGGGAGCTGTTTTTT	CASSQPGQGAGELFF	TRBJ2-2	few	TRBV4-3	TRBD1
TGTGCCACCAGTGGTTTTGGGAGAAACAATGAGCAGTTCTTC	CATSGFGRNNEQFF	TRBJ2-1	few	TRBV24-1	NA
TGTGCCAGCAGCCCCCCGGGACTAGCGGGAATGACCCAGTACTTC	CASSPPGLAGMTQYF	TRBJ2-5	few	TRBV7-8	TRBD2
TGTGCCAGCAGCGCCGACAGGTTTCGTCCCCGGGAGCAGTTCTTC	CASSADRFRPREQFF	TRBJ2-1	few	TRBV6-2/TRBV6-3	NA
TGTGCCAGCAGCTCCGGACAGTATGACACAGATACGCAGTATTTT	CASSSGQYDTDTQYF	TRBJ2-3	NA	TRBV7-9	NA
TGTGCCAGCAGTGATAGGGGGGCGACAGATACGCAGTATTTT	CASSDRGATDTQYF	TRBJ2-3	NA	TRBV2	NA
TGTGCCACCAGTGATACCTCCAGGGATAGCACAGATACGCAGTATTTT	CATSDTSRDSTDTQYF	TRBJ2-3	NA	TRBV24-1	NA
TGCAGCGGAAACAGGGGACAGGGGACCACTGAAGCTTTCTTT	CSGNRGQGTTEAFF	TRBJ1-1	many	TRBV29-1	TRBD1
TGTGCCAGCAGCCGCGGGATGACAGGGTCTAACTATGGCTACACCTTC	CASSRGMTGSNYGYTF	TRBJ1-2	few	TRBV5-5	TRBD1
TGTGCCAGCAGCCAAGGCGCTGGGACTAGCGGCACCGGGGAGCTGTTTTTT	CASSQGAGTSGTGELFF	TRBJ2-2	few	TRBV4-2	TRBD2
TGTGCCAGCAGCCGTTCCGACGGGGCCTACAATGAGCAGTTCTTC	CASSRSDGAYNEQFF	TRBJ2-1	NA	TRBV6-2/TRBV6-3	NA
TGCGCCAGCAGCCCGTCGGACCCCCTGGGAGGGGGCTACACCTTC	CASSPSDPLGGGYTF	TRBJ1-2	few	TRBV5-1	NA
TGTGCCAGCAGTCCCCGGAGACGGGACAATGAGCAGTTCTTC	CASSPRRRDNEQFF	TRBJ2-1	many	TRBV12-3/TRBV12-4	NA
TGCAGTGCTAGGTCGGGACAGGGTTTCAACGAGCAGTACTTC	CSARSGQGFNEQYF	TRBJ2-7	NA	TRBV20-1	TRBD1
TGTGCCAGCAGTTTTGGACAGAGAAACTATGGCTACACCTTC	CASSFGQRNYGYTF	TRBJ1-2	few	TRBV27	NA
TGCGCCAGCTCTCCAGCAATCGTTTCCTATGGCTACACCTTC	CASSPAIVSYGYTF	TRBJ1-2	many	TRBV4-3	NA
TGTGCCAGCATGTCAATTGGACCGGACGGTGGCTACACCTTC	CASMSIGPDGGYTF	TRBJ1-2	many	TRBV12-3/TRBV12-4	NA
TGCGCCAGCAGCTTGGCCAGGAAAGAGACCCAGTACTTC	CASSLARKETQYF	TRBJ2-5	many	TRBV5-1	NA
TGTGCCAGCAGCTTGGACACAGGGAGGGCTGAAGCTTTCTTT	CASSLDTGRAEAFF	TRBJ1-1	NA	TRBV5-5	NA
TGTGCCAGCAGTTTGTTGGAGGACGGGCAGAGGGAGCAGTACTTC	CASSLLEDGQREQYF	TRBJ2-7	many	TRBV12-3/TRBV12-4	NA
TGTGCCAGCAGTGCCTCACGGGCTTATGGCTACACCTTC	CASSASRAYGYTF	TRBJ1-2	once	TRBV27	NA
TGTGCCAGCAGCTTGGGCGGGAGTGCAACCTACGAGCAGTACTTC	CASSLGGSATYEQYF	TRBJ2-7	many	TRBV5-6	TRBD2
TGCAGCTTAGACCGGTACAATGAGCAGTTCTTC	CSLDRYNEQFF	TRBJ2-1	many	TRBV29-1	NA
TGCAGTGCTAGAGATGCTAGCGGGAGGGCCACAGATACGCAGTATTTT	CSARDASGRATDTQYF	TRBJ2-3	NA	TRBV20-1	TRBD2
TGTGCCAGCAGCCAAGGGGGGACTAGCTGGTCCGAAGATGATACGCAGTATTTT	CASSQGGTSWSEDDTQYF	TRBJ2-3	NA	TRBV4-2	TRBD2
TGCAGTGCTAGAGATCGGCATAACTACGAGCAGTACTTC	CSARDRHNYEQYF	TRBJ2-7	few	TRBV20-1	NA
TGTGCCAGCAGCTTAGCCTCTACGCCGGGCCAAGAGACCCAGTACTTC	CASSLASTPGQETQYF	TRBJ2-5	NA	TRBV7-2	NA
TGTGCCAGCAGTTTATTCGGCACCACAGATACGCAGTATTTT	CASSLFGTTDTQYF	TRBJ2-3	NA	TRBV28	NA